This T cell receptor (beta chain) is from a study of shared clonotypes between healthy human individuals. About this clone: Its antigen is unidentified.

Study results and caveats: Limited genetic and exposure-history diversity came from having few donors. Rarefaction revealed incomplete sorted-subset sequencing despite large depth.

Clones were sequenced by immunoSEQ multiplex PCR, and TCRdb holds only the in-frame ones, with some missing. The table records 1,400,000 or so clones, approximately 98.5% of them present only once. The CDR3 is 14 amino acids. Germline V gene data show CDR1 as SNHLY and CDR2 as FYNNEI. V was pared by 2 bases and J by 5 bases, with 13 bases between. This TCR came from a man between 25 and 39 years old in good health. The specimen sequenced was naive CD4+ T cells sorted from blood. Described subset: CD45RA+ positively selected. This chain links TRBV2 with TRBJ2-7; D is perhaps TRBD1 (6 bases). CDR3 loop: CASSELDSWDEQYF. In nucleotides, the CDR3 is TGTGCCAGCAGTGAACTGGACAGCTGGGACGAGCAGTACTTC.